The 23 T cell receptor beta chains below were found in one sample sequenced in a study of tumor-infiltrating lymphocytes in localized non-small cell lung cancer. Clones were read by immunoSEQ multiplex PCR, and TCRdb kept only the in-frame ones, dropping some. This sample carries over 15,000 clones, roughly two thirds of them seen once, and the ten largest clones take around 5.9%. Sequencing was performed on lung tumor tissue. Receptors originate from a human donor with non-small cell lung cancer.

This clone was recorded a few times. This chain uses TRBV5-1 with TRBJ2-5, with 7 positions matching TRBD2. J was trimmed by 5 bases and V by 0 bases; bases with no gene match: 7. Germline CDR1 SGHRS, CDR2 YFSETQ. CDR3 size: 15 residues. The CDR3 protein is CASSLEAGVSETQYF. The CDR3 coding sequence is TGCGCCAGCAGCTTGGAGGCGGGAGTAAGCGAGACCCAGTACTTC.

The V call is TRBV20-1, the J call TRBJ2-5; a possible D gene is TRBD1 (5 bases). The CDR3 length is 11 residues. The V gene's germline CDR1 is DFQATT and CDR2 SNEGSKA (reference sequence). V was pared by 3 bases and J by 4 bases, with 6 bases between. CDR3 loop: CSASQGETQYF. The CDR3 region has the DNA TGCAGTGCTAGCCAGGGAGAGACCCAGTACTTC.

The chain has TRBV18 and TRBJ1-5; D is unclear. This CDR3 spans 14 amino acids. CDR1 is KGHSH and CDR2 is LQKENI in the germline V gene. V lost 1 base and J lost 5, with 9 bases in between. The CDR3 coding sequence is TGTGCCAGCTCACCACAGGGTGTAGATCAGCCCCAGCATTTT. Residues: CASSPQGVDQPQHF.

The chain uses TRBV7-2 and TRBJ2-5; D remains unclear. Germline V gene lookup returns CDR1 SGHTA and CDR2 FQGNSA. The V and J ends lost 1 base and 5 bases respectively, with 11 bases between them. The CDR3 totals 14 residues. CDR3 sequence: CASSLGPGLETQYF. The CDR3 coding sequence is TGTGCCAGCAGCTTAGGCCCCGGGTTGGAGACCCAGTACTTC.

This chain uses TRBV6-1 with TRBJ1-5; 10 bases line up with TRBD1. This CDR3 spans 14 amino acids. Germline V gene lookup returns CDR1 MNHNS and CDR2 SASEGT. Trimming cost V 6 bases and J 6 bases; bases outside gene matches: 5. As DNA, the CDR3 is TGTGCCAGCAGCTTGACAGGGGGCAGTCAGCCCCAGCATTTT. Its protein is CASSLTGGSQPQHF.

V is TRBV15 and J is TRBJ2-2; TRBD1 aligns across 9 bases. CDR3 length equals 16 residues. The J segment lost 2 bases and the V segment lost 4 bases, leaving 5 bases of the junction unmatched. Looked up from germline, CDR1 is LNHNV and CDR2 is YYDKDF (reference sequence). DNA of the CDR3: TGTGCCACCAGCATCGGGACAGGGATAAACACCGGGGAGCTGTTTTTT. Its protein is CATSIGTGINTGELFF.

This clone was picked up one time. The chain links TRBV19 to TRBJ2-7, with 7 nucleotides matching TRBD1. Germline CDR1 and CDR2: LNHDA and SQIVND (reference sequence). The CDR3 covers 13 residues. CDR3 coding DNA: TGTGCTACCGGACAGGCAAATTCCTACGAGCAGTACTTC. Residues: CATGQANSYEQYF. Using reference TRBV19 and TRBJ2-7 for the parts outside the CDR3, the full variable domain is DGGITQSPKYLFRKEGQNVTLSCEQNLNHDAMYWYRQDPGQGLRLIYYSQIVNDFQKGDIAEGYSVSREKKESFPLTVTSAQKNPTAFYLCATGQANSYEQYFGPGTRLTVT.

This chain uses TRBV4-1 with TRBJ2-5; 11 positions match TRBD2. Germline values: CDR1 MGHRA, CDR2 YSYEKL. The CDR3 has 16 residues. Trimming at V came to 4 bases and at J to 1 base, leaving 5 bases not matched to a gene. CDR3 amino acids: CASSPGLAEIQETQYF. CDR3 coding DNA: TGCGCCAGCAGCCCGGGACTAGCGGAGATCCAAGAGACCCAGTACTTC.

This clone is deemed medium-sized (0.01 to 0.1%). V gene TRBV14 combines with J gene TRBJ1-3; D gene uncertain. Germline-derived CDR1 and CDR2 are SGHDN and FVKESK. The CDR3 runs to 17 residues. Trimming took 4 bases from V and 0 from J, leaving 16 bases between them. The CDR3, as DNA: TGTGCCAGCAGCCCCCGGACCGATAAATTCTCTGGAAACACCATATATTTT. Amino acid sequence: CASSPRTDKFSGNTIYF.

The genes are TRBV5-1 and TRBJ1-5; weak D call: TRBD1 (6 bases). Germline CDR1 and CDR2: SGHRS and YFSETQ. This CDR3 contains 15 residues. V was shortened by 0 bases and J by 7 bases, with 14 bases between the two germline ends. CDR3 region: CASSLDGDKGQPQHF. The CDR3 DNA follows: TGCGCCAGCAGCTTGGATGGGGACAAGGGACAGCCCCAGCATTTT.

V usage is TRBV4-2 and J usage is TRBJ2-7, with 9 positions matching TRBD1. V shed 3 bases and J 2 bases; nucleotides not matched to a gene: 8. The CDR3 extends over 16 amino acids. Germline V gives CDR1 LGHNA, CDR2 YNFKEQ. This CDR3 reads CASSQVHGDRAYEQYF. The CDR3, as DNA: TGTGCCAGCAGCCAGGTACATGGGGACAGGGCCTACGAGCAGTACTTC.

The chain couples TRBV30 to TRBJ2-7; perhaps TRBD2 as D (5 bases). The germline V gene encodes CDR1 GTSNPN and CDR2 SVGIG (reference sequence). V was cut by 4 bases and J by 3 bases, with 7 bases left in between. The CDR3 length is 11 residues. CDR3 region: CAWNEGYEQYF. The CDR3, as DNA: TGTGCCTGGAACGAGGGCTACGAGCAGTACTTC.

The chain recombines TRBV5-1 with TRBJ2-4; no definite D call. From germline, CDR1 is SGHRS and CDR2 YFSETQ. The V end lost 0 bases, the J end lost 9 bases, and 13 bases lay between the germline ends. This CDR3 is 14 amino acids long. The CDR3 DNA sequence: TGCGCCAGCAGCTTGGTTCTTGGGGATAGCATTCAGTACTTC. Translating it yields CASSLVLGDSIQYF.

V and J are TRBV12-5 and TRBJ2-2, with 7 positions matching TRBD2. The CDR3 consists of 17 residues. After removal of 3 bases from V and 1 base from J, the junction contained 8 bases not matched to a gene. CDR1 is LGHNT and CDR2 is FRNRAP in the germline V gene. The CDR3 coding sequence is TGTGCTAGTGGTTTCCGAACTAGCGAAAGGAACACCGGGGAGCTGTTTTTT. It encodes CASGFRTSERNTGELFF.

This sequence joins TRBV19 and TRBJ2-1, with D possibly matching TRBD2 (6 bases). V was shortened by 5 bases and J by 4 bases, with 15 bases between the two germline ends. The CDR3 runs to 15 residues. The germline CDR1 and CDR2 sequences are LNHDA and SQIVND (reference sequence). In nucleotides, the CDR3 is TGTGCCAGTAGTGGGGGGATCACTAGTTACAATGAGCAGTTCTTC. Translating gives CASSGGITSYNEQFF.

The V gene is TRBV7-8, the J gene TRBJ1-2; TRBD1 aligns across 9 bases. The V and J ends lost 4 bases and 5 bases, in that order; junction bases with no gene match: 5. The CDR3 length is 14 residues. CDR1 SGHVS and CDR2 FQNEAQ come from the germline V gene. As DNA, the CDR3 is TGTGCCAGCAGCTCTAGGACAGGGGAGTATGGCTACACCTTC. Translation gives CASSSRTGEYGYTF.

This CDR3 reads CAISVDRGNTEAFF. In nucleotides, the CDR3 is TGTGCCATCAGTGTGGACAGGGGGAACACTGAAGCTTTCTTT. V gene TRBV10-3 combines with J gene TRBJ1-1; 9 bases line up with TRBD1. From germline, CDR1 is ENHRY and CDR2 SYGVKD. This CDR3 is built from 14 residues. Unmatched junction bases numbered 1, after V lost 4 bases and J lost 1 base.

This chain links TRBV4-1 with TRBJ2-6; 9 nucleotides align to TRBD2. V lost 4 bases, J lost 4 bases, and 20 bases stayed unmatched. Germline assignment: CDR1 MGHRA and CDR2 YSYEKL. This CDR3 region has 21 residues. CDR3 amino acids: CASSPLGLAGTRGTGANVLTF. CDR3 DNA: TGCGCCAGCAGCCCCCTGGGGCTAGCGGGGACACGCGGGACCGGGGCCAACGTCCTGACTTTC.

The chain joins TRBV27 to TRBJ1-2; D not resolved. The length of the CDR3 is 13 residues. With 5 bases removed from V and 2 bases from J, the gap between germline ends came to 9 bases. Germline CDR1 reads MNHEY; CDR2 reads SMNVEV (reference sequence). As DNA, the CDR3 is TGTGCCAGCAGTCTCCAATCCAACTATGGCTACACCTTC. Amino acid sequence: CASSLQSNYGYTF.

The chain couples TRBV4-2 to TRBJ2-3, with D possibly matching TRBD2 (6 bases). Per germline, CDR1 LGHNA and CDR2 YNFKEQ. The CDR3 length is 16 residues. With 0 bases removed from V and 0 bases from J, the gap between germline ends came to 10 bases. CDR3 sequence reads: CASSQDNSGSTDTQYF. The CDR3 nucleotides are TGTGCCAGCAGCCAAGACAATAGCGGCAGCACAGATACGCAGTATTTT.

The CDR3 DNA reads as TGTGCCAGCAGCCTAGACCAAAACCCCACGGGGGGACTTTCCACAGATACGCAGTATTTT. This translates into CASSLDQNPTGGLSTDTQYF. This chain connects TRBV9 to TRBJ2-3, with 7 positions matching TRBD2. CDR3 size: 20 residues. The V segment lost 4 bases and the J segment 2 bases; nucleotides outside the gene matches: 22. Germline assignment: CDR1 SGDLS and CDR2 YYNGEE.

A few counts support this clone. This chain joins TRBV7-2 and TRBJ2-3, with D perhaps TRBD2 (6 bases). Trimming pared 5 bases from V and 0 bases from J, leaving 12 bases between. CDR3 length: 15 residues. The germline gives CDR1 SGHTA, CDR2 FQGNSA. The CDR3 DNA follows: TGTGCCAGCAGCCCGGACTACCTCAGCACAGATACGCAGTATTTT. It yields the protein CASSPDYLSTDTQYF.

The J gene is TRBJ1-1, the V gene TRBV4-2; possible D gene TRBD1, 6 bases. The V gene's germline CDR1 is LGHNA and CDR2 YNFKEQ. The CDR3 is 13 amino acids. Trimming cost V 5 bases and J 1 base, with 8 bases left between them. CDR3 sequence reads: CASSEGQNTEAFF. As DNA, the CDR3 is TGTGCCAGCAGCGAGGGACAGAACACTGAAGCTTTCTTT.